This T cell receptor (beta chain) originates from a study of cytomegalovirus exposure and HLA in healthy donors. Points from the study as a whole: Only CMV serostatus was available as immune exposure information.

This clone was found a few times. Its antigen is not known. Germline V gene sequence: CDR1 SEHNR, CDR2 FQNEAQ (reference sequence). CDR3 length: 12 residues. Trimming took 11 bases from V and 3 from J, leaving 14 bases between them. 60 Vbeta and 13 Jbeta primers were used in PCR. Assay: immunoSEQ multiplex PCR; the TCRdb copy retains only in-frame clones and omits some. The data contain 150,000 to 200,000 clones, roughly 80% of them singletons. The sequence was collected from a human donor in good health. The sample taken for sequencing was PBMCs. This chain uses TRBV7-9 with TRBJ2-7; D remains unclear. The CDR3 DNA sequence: TGTGCCTGCGGCAGTACATACTACGAGCAGTACTTC. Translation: CACGSTYYEQYF.